The T cell receptor beta chain described here comes from a study of cytomegalovirus exposure and HLA in healthy donors. The overall study: In a later analysis, it was reported that the 120 or so validation repertoires had been produced on the same platform as the roughly 610 repertoires belonging to the first cohort.

Study-level points and caveats: Some public TCRs appeared in many individuals, while most sequences were rare. Using the classifier, cytomegalovirus status was reportedly diagnosed with high specificity and sensitivity. The study labeled 150 to 200 TCR beta chains cytomegalovirus-associated.

This CDR3 is 15 amino acids long. Germline assignment: CDR1 GTSNPN and CDR2 SVGIG (reference sequence). V gave up 1 base and J gave up 2 bases, with 15 bases separating them. Generated by immunoSEQ multiplex PCR, the TCRdb table keeps only in-frame clones and is missing some. This table has 150,000 to 200,000 clones, roughly 84% appearing once. On this clone: Its target is unknown.

The TCR comes from a man aged 18-30 years in good health and CMV-seropositive. Sequencing used PBMCs. The V call is TRBV30, the J call TRBJ2-7; D gene ambiguous. CDR3 nucleotides: TGTGCCTGGAGTGGCGACTCCTTCCGACCCTACGAGCAGTACTTC. Amino acids: CAWSGDSFRPYEQYF.